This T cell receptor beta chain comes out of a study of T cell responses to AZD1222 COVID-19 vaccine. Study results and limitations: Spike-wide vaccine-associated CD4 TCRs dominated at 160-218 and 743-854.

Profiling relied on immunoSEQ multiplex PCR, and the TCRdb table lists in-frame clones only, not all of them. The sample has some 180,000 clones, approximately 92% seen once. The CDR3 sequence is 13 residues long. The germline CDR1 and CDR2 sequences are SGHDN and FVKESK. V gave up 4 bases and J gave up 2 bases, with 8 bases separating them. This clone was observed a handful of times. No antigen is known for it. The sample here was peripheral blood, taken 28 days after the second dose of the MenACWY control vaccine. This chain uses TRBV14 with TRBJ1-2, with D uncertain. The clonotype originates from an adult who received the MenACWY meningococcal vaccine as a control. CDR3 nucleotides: TGTGCCAGCAGCCTCGACACCAACTATGGCTACACCTTC. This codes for CASSLDTNYGYTF.